One sample yielded the 14 T cell receptor beta chains listed below, sequenced in a study of radiation and T cells in renal cell carcinoma. Described time point: blood 2 weeks post-SBRT. Treatment specified: 15 Gy SBRT to primary tumor, nephrectomy 4 weeks later. TCRdb's table, derived via immunoSEQ multiplex PCR, lists solely in-frame clones and lacks some. This table has 25,000 to 30,000 clones, roughly 80% appearing once. Specimen: blood, collected from a patient whose treatment included radiotherapy and nephrectomy. The receptors originated from a man in his 60s with renal cell carcinoma.

The chain's CDR3 is CASSPPGQGRNEQFF. The CDR3, as DNA: TGTGCCAGCTCACCACCGGGACAGGGCCGAAATGAGCAGTTCTTC. This chain uses TRBV18 with TRBJ2-1; TRBD1 aligns across 9 bases. The germline V gene encodes CDR1 KGHSH and CDR2 LQKENI. With V trimmed by 0 bases and J by 7 bases, 4 bases remained unmatched. This CDR3 contains 15 residues.

CDR3 in DNA: TGTGCCACCAGCAGGCTCCCAGACAGGGGGTCGAACACTGAAGCTTTCTTT. It codes for CATSRLPDRGSNTEAFF. The chain carries TRBV15 and TRBJ1-1; TRBD1 agrees at 9 bases. Germline values: CDR1 LNHNV, CDR2 YYDKDF (reference sequence). The CDR3 has 17 amino acids. The trim removed 3 bases at V and 1 base at J, leaving 9 bases unmatched.

The CDR3 nucleotides are TGTGCCAGCAGCCCAACCCTGGGGGGAGGGGGGTACGAGCAGTACTTC. Translation gives CASSPTLGGGGYEQYF. V gene TRBV9 combines with J gene TRBJ2-7; D is possibly TRBD2 (7 bases). Trimming cost V 4 bases and J 4 bases, with 21 bases left between them. CDR1 is SGDLS, CDR2 YYNGEE, per germline. CDR3 size: 16 residues.

In DNA form, the CDR3 reads TGTGCCAGCAGCTGGGGACTAGCGGGCCTCAATGAGCAGTTCTTC. Translating gives CASSWGLAGLNEQFF. The gene calls are TRBV7-3 and TRBJ2-1; 12 nucleotides align to TRBD2. The length of the CDR3 is 15 residues. CDR1 is SGHTA, CDR2 FQGTGA, per germline. J lost 6 bases, V lost 4 bases, and 4 bases had no gene match.

In its sample, this clone was seen once. The genes are TRBV7-9 and TRBJ2-2, with TRBD1 identical over 9 bases. The CDR3 consists of 16 residues. V shed 6 bases, J shed 7 bases, and the junction held 12 bases outside the gene matches. From germline, CDR1 is SEHNR and CDR2 FQNEAQ (reference sequence). CDR3 sequence (DNA): TGTGCCAGCAGAACACATCGGGACAGGGAAGACGGGGAGCTGTTTTTT. Protein: CASRTHRDREDGELFF.

This clone turned up a few times. J is TRBJ1-1 and V is TRBV29-1; tentative D call: TRBD1 (6 bases). Germline CDR1 is SQVTM and CDR2 is ANQGSEA. V gave up 7 bases and J gave up 4 bases, with 19 bases separating them. The CDR3 covers 14 residues. CDR3 sequence (DNA): TGCAGCGGGCGGATCAGGGGCGGCGGCACTGAAGCTTTCTTT. The encoded protein is CSGRIRGGGTEAFF.

The chain links TRBV14 to TRBJ1-6, with D perhaps matching TRBD1 (6 bases). The germline CDR1 and CDR2 sequences are SGHDN and FVKESK. The CDR3 length is 12 residues. Deletions cut 4 bases from V and 11 bases from J, with 9 bases between. Here the CDR3 DNA reads TGTGCCAGCAGCCCCCGGGGGCCACCCCTCCACTTT. Residues: CASSPRGPPLHF. Based on the CDR3 plus reference TRBV14 and TRBJ1-6, the full variable domain is EAGVTQFPSHSVIEKGQTVTLRCDPISGHDNLYWYRRVMGKEIKFLLHFVKESKQDESGMPNNRFLAERTGGTYSTLKVQPAELEDSGVYFCASSPRGPPLHFGNGTRLTVT.

The V call is TRBV2, the J call TRBJ2-4, with TRBD2 matching over 9 bases. Germline lookup yields CDR1 SNHLY and CDR2 FYNNEI. The V segment lost 11 bases and the J segment 10 bases; nucleotides outside the gene matches: 9. The CDR3 length is 12 residues. The CDR3 DNA reads as TGTGCCGGGGAACTTAGCGGGAGAATTCAGTACTTC. Its protein product is CAGELSGRIQYF.

The chain is built from TRBV6-1 and TRBJ2-7; D assignment may be TRBD1 or TRBD2 (5 bases each). V gave up 6 bases and J gave up 3 bases, with 12 bases separating them. From germline, CDR1 is MNHNS and CDR2 SASEGT. The CDR3 extends over 13 amino acids. CDR3 in amino acids: CASSLGRDYEQYF. CDR3 DNA: TGTGCCAGCAGCCTGGGACGAGACTACGAGCAGTACTTC.

The CDR3 loop is CASSAAPGVDGYTF. The CDR3 DNA follows: TGCGCCAGCAGTGCGGCCCCAGGGGTAGATGGCTACACCTTC. The gene calls are TRBV10-2 and TRBJ1-2; TRBD1 is a possible D gene (6 bases). The CDR3 is 14 amino acids. The germline V gene encodes CDR1 WSHSY and CDR2 SAAADI. Trimming shortened V by 4 bases and J by 6 bases, and 15 bases separated the two germline ends.

This chain connects TRBV7-3 to TRBJ2-4; TRBD1 matches at 8 bases. CDR3 length: 14 residues. Germline V gene sequence: CDR1 SGHTA, CDR2 FQGTGA. The V segment lost 0 bases and the J segment 7 bases; nucleotides outside the gene matches: 2. The CDR3 DNA is TGTGCCAGCAGCTTAACGCAGGGGGCGAACATTCAGTACTTC. Amino acids: CASSLTQGANIQYF.

This clone has a handful of counts. V is TRBV29-1 and J is TRBJ2-5, with 7 bases identical to TRBD2. The J segment lost 3 bases and the V segment lost 5 bases, leaving 6 bases of the junction unmatched. There are 13 residues in the CDR3. CDR1 is SQVTM and CDR2 is ANQGSEA in the germline V gene. In DNA, the CDR3 is TGCAGCGTTTTGGCGGGAGAAAAAGAGACCCAGTACTTC. This sequence encodes CSVLAGEKETQYF.

This clone came up a few times. Other DNA sequences in the same sample also yield this CDR3. The chain employs TRBV18 and TRBJ2-5; 7 bases fit TRBD1. The ends lost 1 base at V and 5 bases at J; junction bases unmatched: 4. Germline V gene lookup returns CDR1 KGHSH and CDR2 LQKENI. This CDR3 region has 14 residues. The DNA of the CDR3 is TGTGCCAGCTCACCACAGGGGGCCGGGGAGACCCAGTACTTC. Translation gives CASSPQGAGETQYF.

The rearrangement links TRBV10-3 to TRBJ2-1, with 10 nucleotides matching TRBD2. CDR1 is ENHRY, CDR2 SYGVKD, per germline. The CDR3 runs 15 residues. V lost 7 bases and J lost 8; bases outside the gene matches: 11. CDR3 loop: CAIKYALAGRDEQFF. In nucleotides, the CDR3 is TGTGCCATCAAATACGCACTAGCGGGAAGAGATGAGCAGTTCTTC.